This section outlines one T cell receptor beta chain sequence together with its context. The V segment lost 6 bases and the J segment 0 bases; nucleotides outside the gene matches: 12. CDR1 SGHNT and CDR2 YYREEE come from the germline V gene (reference sequence). The CDR3 runs to 18 residues. These data belong to a study of blood T cell repertoires in COVID-19. Across the whole study: Nucleic acid was either cDNA or gDNA, and it came from T cells, B-cell-depleted T cells, or PBMCs.

In the source study's methods: From reference gene primer amplification, estimates of nucleated cell counts were derived. Profiled with immunoSEQ multiplex PCR; TCRdb holds only in-frame clones, not every one. The V and J calls and the clone size are those of that table, but D and trimming were determined from the DNA. The repertoire holds approximately 130,000 clones, with around 83% as singletons. The TCR comes from a man at least 80 years old with active or convalescent COVID-19. Material: peripheral blood. This rearrangement joins TRBV5-4 to TRBJ2-6; 7 bases are a match to TRBD1. The DNA of the CDR3 is TGTGCCAGCACCCAACCGCGGACAGGACACTCTGGGGCCAACGTCCTGACTTTC. As protein: CASTQPRTGHSGANVLTF.